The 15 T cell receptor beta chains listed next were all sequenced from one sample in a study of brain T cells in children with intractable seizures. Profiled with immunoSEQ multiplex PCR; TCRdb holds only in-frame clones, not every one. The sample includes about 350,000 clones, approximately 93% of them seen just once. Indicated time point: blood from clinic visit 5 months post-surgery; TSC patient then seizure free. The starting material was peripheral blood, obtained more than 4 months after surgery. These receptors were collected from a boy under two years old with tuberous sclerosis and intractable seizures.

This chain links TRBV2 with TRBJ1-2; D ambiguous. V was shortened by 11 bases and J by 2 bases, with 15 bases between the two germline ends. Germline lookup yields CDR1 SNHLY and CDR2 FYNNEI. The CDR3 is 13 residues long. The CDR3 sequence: CAAVRGRNYGYTF. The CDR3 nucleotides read TGTGCCGCCGTAAGAGGACGGAACTATGGCTACACCTTC.

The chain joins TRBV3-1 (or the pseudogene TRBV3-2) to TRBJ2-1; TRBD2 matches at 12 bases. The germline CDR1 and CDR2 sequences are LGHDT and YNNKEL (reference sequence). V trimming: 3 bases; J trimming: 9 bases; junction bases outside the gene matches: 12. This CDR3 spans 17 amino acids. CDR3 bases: TGTGCCAGCAGCCACGGTACCACTAGCGGGAGGTTGGGTGAGCAGTTCTTC. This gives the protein CASSHGTTSGRLGEQFF.

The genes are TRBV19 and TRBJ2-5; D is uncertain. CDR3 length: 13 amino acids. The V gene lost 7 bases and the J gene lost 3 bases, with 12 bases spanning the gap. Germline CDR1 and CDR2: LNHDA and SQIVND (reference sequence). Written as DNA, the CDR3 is TGTGCCAGTAAGGGCGGAACGAAAGAGACCCAGTACTTC. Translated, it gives CASKGGTKETQYF.

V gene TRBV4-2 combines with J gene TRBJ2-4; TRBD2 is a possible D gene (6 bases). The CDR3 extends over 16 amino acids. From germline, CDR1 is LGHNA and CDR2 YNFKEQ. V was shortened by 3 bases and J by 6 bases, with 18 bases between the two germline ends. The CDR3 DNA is TGTGCCAGCAGCCAGGGGGACTTGCCAGAAATAAACATTCAGTACTTC. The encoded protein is CASSQGDLPEINIQYF.

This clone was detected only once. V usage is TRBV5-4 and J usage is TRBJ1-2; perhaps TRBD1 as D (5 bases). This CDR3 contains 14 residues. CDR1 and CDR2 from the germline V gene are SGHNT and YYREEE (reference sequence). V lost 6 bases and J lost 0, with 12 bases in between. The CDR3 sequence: CASTPDRPNYGYTF. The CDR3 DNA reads TGTGCCAGCACCCCTGACAGACCTAACTATGGCTACACCTTC.

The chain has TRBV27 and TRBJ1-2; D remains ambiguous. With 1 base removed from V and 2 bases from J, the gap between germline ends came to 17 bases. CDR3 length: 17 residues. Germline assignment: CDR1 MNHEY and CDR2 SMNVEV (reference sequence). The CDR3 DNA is TGTGCCAGCAGTTTATTAGGTATGGCGGATGGGAACTATGGCTACACCTTC. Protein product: CASSLLGMADGNYGYTF.

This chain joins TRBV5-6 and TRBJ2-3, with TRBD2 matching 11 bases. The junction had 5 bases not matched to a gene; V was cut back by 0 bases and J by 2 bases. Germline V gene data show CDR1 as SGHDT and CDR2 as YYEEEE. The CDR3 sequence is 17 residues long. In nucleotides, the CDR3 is TGTGCCAGCAGCTTGGGACTAGCGGGATTGTCCACAGATACGCAGTATTTT. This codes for CASSLGLAGLSTDTQYF.

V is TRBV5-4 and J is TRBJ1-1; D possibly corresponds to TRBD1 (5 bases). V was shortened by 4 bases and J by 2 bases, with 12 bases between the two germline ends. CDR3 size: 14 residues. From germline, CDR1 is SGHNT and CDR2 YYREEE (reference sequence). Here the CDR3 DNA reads TGTGCCAGCAGCCCTCAGGGTGTCAACACTGAAGCTTTCTTT. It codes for CASSPQGVNTEAFF. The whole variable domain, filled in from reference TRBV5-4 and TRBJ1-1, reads ETGVTQSPTHLIKTRGQQVTLRCSSQSGHNTVSWYQQALGQGPQFIFQYYREEENGRGNFPPRFSGLQFPNYSSELNVNALELDDSALYLCASSPQGVNTEAFFGQGTRLTVV.

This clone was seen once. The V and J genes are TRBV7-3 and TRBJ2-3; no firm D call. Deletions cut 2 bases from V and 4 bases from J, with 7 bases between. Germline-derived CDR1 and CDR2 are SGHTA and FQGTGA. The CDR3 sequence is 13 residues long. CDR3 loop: CASSLPGADTQYF. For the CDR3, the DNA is TGTGCCAGCAGCTTACCTGGGGCAGATACGCAGTATTTT.

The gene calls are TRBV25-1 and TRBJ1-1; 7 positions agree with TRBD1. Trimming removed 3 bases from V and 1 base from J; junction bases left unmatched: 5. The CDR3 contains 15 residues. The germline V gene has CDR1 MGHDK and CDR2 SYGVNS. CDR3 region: CASSDLGQENTEAFF. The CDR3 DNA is TGTGCCAGCAGTGATCTCGGACAGGAGAACACTGAAGCTTTCTTT.

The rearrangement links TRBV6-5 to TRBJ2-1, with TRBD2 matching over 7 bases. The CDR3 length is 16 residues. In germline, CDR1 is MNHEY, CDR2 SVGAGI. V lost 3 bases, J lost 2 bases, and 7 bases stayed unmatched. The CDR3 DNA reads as TGTGCCAGCAGTTATTCTACGGGGGGTGCCTACAATGAGCAGTTCTTC. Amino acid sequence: CASSYSTGGAYNEQFF.

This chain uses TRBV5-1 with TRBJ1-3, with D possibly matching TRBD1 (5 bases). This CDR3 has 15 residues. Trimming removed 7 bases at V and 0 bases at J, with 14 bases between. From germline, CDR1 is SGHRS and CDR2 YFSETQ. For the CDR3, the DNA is TGCGCCAGCCTACTACGGGGGGACTCTGGAAACACCATATATTTT. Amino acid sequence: CASLLRGDSGNTIYF.

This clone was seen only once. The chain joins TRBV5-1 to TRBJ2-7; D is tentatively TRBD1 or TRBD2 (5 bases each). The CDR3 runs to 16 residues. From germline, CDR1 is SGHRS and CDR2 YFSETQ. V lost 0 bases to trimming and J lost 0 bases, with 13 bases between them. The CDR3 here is CASSLADSGPSYEQYF. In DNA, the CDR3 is TGCGCCAGCAGCTTGGCTGACTCGGGACCCTCCTACGAGCAGTACTTC.

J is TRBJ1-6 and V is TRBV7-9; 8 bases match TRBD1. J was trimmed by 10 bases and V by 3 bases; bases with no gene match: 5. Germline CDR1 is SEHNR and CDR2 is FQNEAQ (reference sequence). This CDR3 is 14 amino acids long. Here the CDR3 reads CASSFGQGLSPLHF. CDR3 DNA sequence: TGTGCCAGCAGCTTCGGACAGGGACTATCACCCCTCCACTTT.

CDR3 amino acids: CASSFNSNQPQHF. The CDR3, as DNA: TGTGCCAGCAGCTTCAACAGCAATCAGCCCCAGCATTTT. The J gene is TRBJ1-5, the V gene TRBV5-8, with D unclear. The CDR3 has 13 amino acids. Trimming left V 2 bases short and J 1 base short, with 4 bases between. CDR1 and CDR2 from the germline V gene are SGHTS and YDEGEE.